This passage covers 14 T cell receptor beta chains from one sample sequenced in a study of cytomegalovirus exposure and HLA in healthy donors. Measured with immunoSEQ multiplex PCR; TCRdb has only the in-frame clones, and not every one. Among around 220,000 clones listed, around 80% were seen once. Specimen: PBMCs. Receptor source: a woman in her twenties or thirties in good health and CMV-seropositive.

This clone occurred a few times. CDR3 region: CASSLESGSYEQYF. The CDR3 DNA reads TGCGCCAGCAGCTTGGAATCGGGCAGCTACGAGCAGTACTTC. The rearrangement uses TRBV5-1 and TRBJ2-7; D remains unclear. V lost 0 bases to trimming and J lost 3 bases, with 10 bases between them. The CDR3 totals 14 residues. From germline, CDR1 is SGHRS and CDR2 YFSETQ.

The J gene is TRBJ1-1, the V gene TRBV18; D possibly corresponds to TRBD1 (5 bases). The CDR3 is 14 amino acids. V was shortened by 3 bases and J by 5 bases, with 13 bases between the two germline ends. Germline lookup yields CDR1 KGHSH and CDR2 LQKENI. DNA for the CDR3: TGTGCCAGCTCACCTGCGTCTTCAGGGACTGAAGCTTTCTTT. Its protein is CASSPASSGTEAFF.

This clone was picked up a small number of times. V usage is TRBV7-2 and J usage is TRBJ2-7; D gene ambiguous. The CDR3 totals 15 residues. In germline, CDR1 is SGHTA, CDR2 FQGNSA. V was cut by 2 bases and J by 3 bases, with 14 bases left in between. CDR3 DNA: TGTGCCAGCAGCTTACAGAGTCGGGCAGGCTACGAGCAGTACTTC. As protein: CASSLQSRAGYEQYF.

This clone was detected a few times. The chain joins TRBV28 to TRBJ2-7, with 11 bases aligning to TRBD2. The germline V gene encodes CDR1 MDHEN and CDR2 SYDVKM. Trimming removed 11 bases from V and 7 bases from J; junction bases left unmatched: 10. The CDR3 has 13 amino acids. For the CDR3, the DNA is TGTGCCTGGGGGACTAGCGGACTTGATGAGCAGTACTTC. It is translated as CAWGTSGLDEQYF.

This rearrangement joins TRBV2 to TRBJ1-2, with TRBD1 matching over 7 bases. The CDR3 totals 14 residues. J was trimmed by 5 bases and V by 6 bases; bases with no gene match: 9. The germline V gene encodes CDR1 SNHLY and CDR2 FYNNEI. The CDR3 spells CASRRAGGGYGYTF. The CDR3 DNA reads as TGTGCCAGCAGGAGGGCAGGGGGGGGTTATGGCTACACCTTC.

The rearrangement links TRBV29-1 to TRBJ2-7; D might be TRBD1 (5 bases). V gave up 6 bases and J gave up 0 bases, with 15 bases separating them. Germline-derived CDR1 and CDR2 are SQVTM and ANQGSEA. The CDR3 consists of 14 residues. CDR3 loop: CSVALQVNSYEQYF. The CDR3 nucleotides are TGCAGCGTCGCCTTACAGGTAAACTCCTACGAGCAGTACTTC.

The chain joins TRBV18 to TRBJ2-7; D may be TRBD2 (6 bases). The CDR3 is 12 residues long. V lost 2 bases and J lost 7, with 9 bases in between. Germline V gives CDR1 KGHSH, CDR2 LQKENI. The CDR3 loop reads CASSPNGGEQYF. The CDR3 DNA sequence: TGTGCCAGCTCACCAAACGGGGGAGAGCAGTACTTC.

This chain uses TRBV18 with TRBJ2-7, with TRBD1 as a possible D gene (5 bases). Per the germline V gene, CDR1 is KGHSH and CDR2 is LQKENI. V was clipped by 4 bases and J by 5 bases, with 18 bases between them. The CDR3 consists of 15 residues. Here the CDR3 DNA reads TGTGCCAGCTCACTTTCCTCAGGGCGGCACGACGAGCAGTACTTC. It yields the protein CASSLSSGRHDEQYF.

The chain combines TRBV25-1 with TRBJ2-7, with a tentative D call TRBD2 (6 bases). Germline V gene data show CDR1 as MGHDK and CDR2 as SYGVNS. The V end lost 3 bases, the J end lost 5 bases, and 17 bases lay between the germline ends. The CDR3 extends over 15 amino acids. This CDR3 reads CASSDNYGRGDEQYF. The CDR3 DNA sequence: TGTGCCAGCAGTGATAACTACGGACGCGGGGACGAGCAGTACTTC.

The chain couples TRBV7-3 to TRBJ1-1; D gene uncertain. This CDR3 has 15 amino acids. V was clipped by 1 base and J by 0 bases, with 9 bases between them. Germline-derived CDR1 and CDR2 are SGHTA and FQGTGA. The CDR3 nucleotides are TGTGCCAGCAGCTTAATCGGGATAGTGAACACTGAAGCTTTCTTT. This encodes CASSLIGIVNTEAFF.

This rearrangement joins TRBV6-5 to TRBJ2-2; D may match TRBD1 or TRBD2 (5 bases each). Germline assignment: CDR1 MNHEY and CDR2 SVGAGI. Trimming pared 2 bases from V and 7 bases from J, leaving 8 bases between. The CDR3 is made up of 13 amino acids. The CDR3 bases are TGTGCCAGCAGTTACGGGACGGACGGGGAGCTGTTTTTT. Translated: CASSYGTDGELFF.

This chain links TRBV29-1 with TRBJ2-5; 8 bases fit TRBD2. This CDR3 contains 14 residues. CDR1 SQVTM and CDR2 ANQGSEA come from the germline V gene. The trim removed 4 bases at V and 5 bases at J, leaving 9 bases unmatched. CDR3 residues: CSVGREEKFETQYF. CDR3 in DNA: TGCAGCGTTGGGCGGGAGGAAAAGTTTGAGACCCAGTACTTC.

The table lists this clone with a few counts. The V gene is TRBV14, the J gene TRBJ1-2; D not resolved. Germline assignment: CDR1 SGHDN and CDR2 FVKESK. The CDR3 length is 13 residues. V shed 3 bases and J shed 0 bases, with 5 bases lying between them. CDR3: CASSQVANYGYTF. Written as DNA, the CDR3 is TGTGCCAGCAGCCAGGTAGCTAACTATGGCTACACCTTC.

The chain is built from TRBV7-8 and TRBJ2-5; D might be TRBD1 (5 bases). Per germline, CDR1 SGHVS and CDR2 FQNEAQ. The CDR3 consists of 13 residues. The germline V and J ends were trimmed by 6 bases and 6 bases, with 14 bases remaining between them. This CDR3 reads CASSWTADKTQYF. CDR3 DNA sequence: TGTGCCAGCAGTTGGACGGCGGACAAGACCCAGTACTTC.